A single sample gave rise to the 26 T cell receptor beta chains below, sequenced in a study of OX40 agonist ivuxolimab in advanced cancers. Sequenced by immunoSEQ multiplex PCR; TCRdb stores in-frame clones only, minus some. The sample includes around 80,000 clones, roughly 86% of them seen just once. The sample consisted of CD4+ or CD8+ T cells sorted from blood, taken in a trial of the OX40 agonist ivuxolimab. The receptors originated from an adult with an advanced solid tumor such as melanoma, head and neck, liver or kidney cancer.

The chain carries TRBV19 and TRBJ1-4; D unresolved. Between the trimmed V and J ends, which lost 5 bases and 5 bases, there was a span of 15 bases. The CDR3 has 15 amino acids. From germline, CDR1 is LNHDA and CDR2 SQIVND (reference sequence). The CDR3 bases are TGTGCCAGTAGTCCGTCCGGGCGCACCAATGAAAAACTGTTTTTT. Amino acids: CASSPSGRTNEKLFF.

V gene TRBV5-5 combines with J gene TRBJ1-1; the D is unclear. This CDR3 has 13 amino acids. CDR1 and CDR2 from the germline V gene are SGHKS and YYEKEE (reference sequence). Trimming left V 0 bases short and J 3 bases short, with 6 bases between. The CDR3, as DNA: TGTGCCAGCAGCTTGGCGGCAGACACTGAAGCTTTCTTT. It specifies CASSLAADTEAFF.

The chain couples TRBV7-2 to TRBJ1-2; D perhaps matches TRBD1 (5 bases). Trimming took off 1 base at V and 4 bases at J, with 10 bases between the two ends. The germline V gene encodes CDR1 SGHTA and CDR2 FQGNSA. CDR3 length equals 14 residues. The CDR3 nucleotides are TGTGCCAGCAGCTTAGAGGGCACAGGCTATGGCTACACCTTC. This sequence encodes CASSLEGTGYGYTF. Full variable domain (remainder filled in from reference TRBV7-2 and TRBJ1-2): GAGVSQSPSNKVTEKGKDVELRCDPISGHTALYWYRQSLGQGLEFLIYFQGNSAPDKSGLPSDRFSAERTGGSVSTLTIQRTQQEDSAVYLCASSLEGTGYGYTFGSGTRLTVV.

The CDR3 region is CAASGGTPKNIQYF. The CDR3 DNA follows: TGTGCCGCTAGCGGGGGGACTCCCAAAAACATTCAGTACTTC. The J gene is TRBJ2-4, the V gene TRBV10-3; 11 positions match TRBD2. Germline CDR1 ENHRY, CDR2 SYGVKD. V gave up 11 bases and J gave up 2 bases; unmatched junction bases: 5. The CDR3 consists of 14 residues.

The V gene is TRBV4-1, the J gene TRBJ1-5, with D possibly TRBD1 on 5 matching bases. There are 17 residues in the CDR3. CDR1 is MGHRA and CDR2 is YSYEKL in the germline V gene. V lost 0 bases and J lost 7, with 19 bases in between. The chain's CDR3 is CASSQDTHKRGGQPQHF. CDR3 DNA sequence: TGCGCCAGCAGCCAAGATACCCATAAGAGGGGAGGACAGCCCCAGCATTTT.

This chain joins TRBV6-6 and TRBJ2-3; D gene ambiguous. Germline CDR1 MNHNY, CDR2 SVGAGI (reference sequence). Trimming removed 6 bases at V and 1 base at J, with 11 bases between. CDR3 length equals 14 residues. Here the CDR3 DNA reads TGTGCCAGCAGCGACGGAGTTCGCACAGATACGCAGTATTTT. Protein sequence: CASSDGVRTDTQYF.

This chain joins TRBV23-1 and TRBJ2-4, with 9 nucleotides matching TRBD1. TRBV23-1 is reported as an ORF; its role is uncertain. CDR3 length: 19 residues. J gave up 0 bases and V 1 base, and 10 bases lay outside the gene matches. The CDR3 loop reads CASSQLGTGSNLAKNIQYF. In nucleotides, the CDR3 is TGCGCCAGCAGTCAATTGGGGACAGGGTCTAATCTAGCCAAAAACATTCAGTACTTC.

The genes are TRBV2 and TRBJ1-6; 8 positions agree with TRBD1. Looked up from germline, CDR1 is SNHLY and CDR2 is FYNNEI. This CDR3 comprises 14 residues. J lost 9 bases, V lost 3 bases, and 4 bases had no gene match. CDR3 sequence (DNA): TGTGCCAGCAGTGAGCAGGGGGCAGGTTCACCCCTCCACTTT. Translated: CASSEQGAGSPLHF.

The chain uses TRBV5-1 and TRBJ2-7; 8 bases line up with TRBD2. This CDR3 has 15 residues. V lost 0 bases, J lost 3 bases, and 5 bases stayed unmatched. Germline values: CDR1 SGHRS, CDR2 YFSETQ. CDR3 region: CASSLGAGAHYEQYF. CDR3 DNA sequence: TGCGCCAGCAGCTTGGGAGCGGGAGCCCACTACGAGCAGTACTTC.

The chain couples TRBV28 to TRBJ2-7, with D hard to call. V was clipped by 3 bases and J by 0 bases, with 9 bases between them. Germline CDR1 and CDR2: MDHEN and SYDVKM. The CDR3 contains 14 residues. CDR3 sequence (DNA): TGTGCCAGCAGTTTGCCAGGCTTCTCCTACGAGCAGTACTTC. Translation gives CASSLPGFSYEQYF.

The chain links TRBV19 to TRBJ2-1; D ambiguous. V lost 3 bases, J lost 5 bases, and 20 bases lay in between. Germline V lookup: CDR1 LNHDA, CDR2 SQIVND (reference sequence). CDR3 length equals 17 residues. Here the CDR3 reads CASSIGFRLGQHNEQFF. DNA for the CDR3: TGTGCCAGTAGTATTGGTTTTAGGCTGGGCCAGCACAATGAGCAGTTCTTC.

V and J are TRBV30 and TRBJ2-2, with 12 bases lining up with TRBD1. CDR1 and CDR2 from the germline V gene are GTSNPN and SVGIG (reference sequence). Germline trimming cut 1 base from V and 6 bases from J; bases unmatched to any gene: 3. The CDR3 consists of 15 residues. CDR3 nucleotide sequence: TGTGCCTGGAGTGCGGGACAGGGGGCCCCCGGGGAGCTGTTTTTT. It is translated as CAWSAGQGAPGELFF.

The V gene is TRBV7-9, the J gene TRBJ1-5, with TRBD1 as a possible D gene (6 bases). The CDR3 sequence is 15 residues long. Germline V CDR1 and CDR2: SEHNR, FQNEAQ (reference sequence). V was clipped by 2 bases and J by 6 bases, with 14 bases between them. The CDR3 here is CASSLSGGGGQPQHF. The CDR3 DNA reads TGTGCCAGCAGCTTATCTGGGGGCGGGGGTCAGCCCCAGCATTTT.

This chain connects TRBV29-1 to TRBJ2-7; D perhaps matches TRBD1 (5 bases). From germline, CDR1 is SQVTM and CDR2 ANQGSEA. The CDR3 contains 13 residues. V lost 4 bases and J 2 bases, leaving 12 bases between the germline ends. Written as DNA, the CDR3 is TGCAGCGTTGTCAGGGTTGACACCTACGAGCAGTACTTC. This encodes CSVVRVDTYEQYF.

The chain links TRBV7-8 to TRBJ2-5; the D call may be TRBD1 or TRBD2 (5 bases each). This CDR3 has 15 residues. V lost 1 base and J lost 5, with 14 bases in between. Germline assignment: CDR1 SGHVS and CDR2 FQNEAQ. CDR3 sequence (DNA): TGTGCCAGCAGCTTAGGAGGGACCAGAGCCGAGACCCAGTACTTC. Translated, it gives CASSLGGTRAETQYF.

The chain couples TRBV10-3 to TRBJ2-3; 14 nucleotides line up with TRBD2. This CDR3 has 18 residues. Unmatched junction bases numbered 8, after V lost 4 bases and J lost 2 bases. CDR1 is ENHRY and CDR2 is SYGVKD in the germline V gene. CDR3 DNA: TGTGCCATCAGTGTCAAAACGGGACTAGCGGGAGCCACAGATACGCAGTATTTT. Translating gives CAISVKTGLAGATDTQYF.

This chain links TRBV6-1 with TRBJ1-5; a weak D match, TRBD1 (5 bases). The V end lost 3 bases, the J end lost 4 bases, and 7 bases lay between the germline ends. Per the germline V gene, CDR1 is MNHNS and CDR2 is SASEGT. CDR3 length: 13 residues. The CDR3 loop is CASSDRENQPQHF. The DNA of the CDR3 is TGTGCCAGCAGTGACAGGGAGAATCAGCCCCAGCATTTT.

V gene TRBV30 combines with J gene TRBJ1-4; 9 nucleotides agree with TRBD1. V shed 3 bases, J shed 5 bases, and the junction held 7 bases outside the gene matches. Germline lookup yields CDR1 GTSNPN and CDR2 SVGIG (reference sequence). This CDR3 has 15 amino acids. The CDR3 DNA follows: TGTGCCTGGAGGGACAGGGGAGACTTCAATGAAAAACTGTTTTTT. Protein product: CAWRDRGDFNEKLFF.

This chain joins TRBV19 and TRBJ2-3, with TRBD2 matching over 7 bases. In germline, CDR1 is LNHDA, CDR2 SQIVND (reference sequence). This CDR3 is 15 amino acids long. After removal of 6 bases from V and 3 bases from J, the junction contained 9 bases not matched to a gene. CDR3 in DNA: TGTGCCAGTAGCCCAATAGCGGGCGCGACAGATACGCAGTATTTT. The encoded protein is CASSPIAGATDTQYF.

The chain joins TRBV18 to TRBJ2-1, with D tentatively TRBD1 or TRBD2 (6 bases each). Trimming pared 6 bases from V and 2 bases from J, leaving 35 bases between. Germline V gene lookup returns CDR1 KGHSH and CDR2 LQKENI. This CDR3 comprises 22 residues. CDR3 in amino acids: CASSPGTQGSILASTTYNEQFF. In nucleotides, the CDR3 is TGTGCCAGCTCCCCGGGAACGCAGGGGAGTATACTAGCCTCGACCACCTACAATGAGCAGTTCTTC.

The rearrangement joins TRBV7-3 to TRBJ2-3, with unresolved D. Per germline, CDR1 SGHTA and CDR2 FQGTGA. Trimming stripped 3 bases from V and 2 bases from J, with 6 bases between. The CDR3 extends over 13 amino acids. The CDR3 bases are TGTGCCAGCAGCTTCGAGGTCACAGATACGCAGTATTTT. Its protein is CASSFEVTDTQYF.

The rearrangement links TRBV2 to TRBJ2-7; 9 bases agree with TRBD2. The CDR3 spans 14 residues. Losses at the gene ends were 4 bases for V and 4 bases for J; bases not matched to a gene: 5. Germline lookup yields CDR1 SNHLY and CDR2 FYNNEI. CDR3 region: CASSASSGGYEQYF. CDR3 coding DNA: TGTGCCAGCAGTGCCTCCAGCGGGGGGTACGAGCAGTACTTC.

The V gene is TRBV29-1, the J gene TRBJ2-6; D is ambiguous. The germline V gene has CDR1 SQVTM and CDR2 ANQGSEA. Trimming pared 3 bases from V and 4 bases from J, leaving 4 bases between. The CDR3 has 12 residues. The CDR3 DNA sequence: TGCAGCGTTGACGGGGGGGCCAACGTCCTGACTTTC. It is translated as CSVDGGANVLTF.

The J gene is TRBJ2-2, the V gene TRBV11-2; no firm D call. The CDR3 runs 14 residues. Trimming cost V 3 bases and J 1 base, with 6 bases left between them. CDR1 is SGHAT and CDR2 is FQNNGV in the germline V gene. CDR3 protein: CASSFQQNTGELFF. In DNA, the CDR3 is TGTGCCAGCAGCTTCCAACAGAACACCGGGGAGCTGTTTTTT.

The chain recombines TRBV6-1 with TRBJ1-5; D unresolved. Germline assignment: CDR1 MNHNS and CDR2 SASEGT. This CDR3 contains 15 residues. V was cut by 6 bases and J by 2 bases, with 14 bases left in between. This CDR3 is CASSRGWTGNQPQHF. CDR3 DNA sequence: TGTGCCAGCAGCAGAGGGTGGACGGGCAATCAGCCCCAGCATTTT.

The chain couples TRBV4-1 to TRBJ2-1; 10 bases fit TRBD2. The germline V gene has CDR1 MGHRA and CDR2 YSYEKL. With 0 bases clipped from V and 7 bases from J, the junction kept 6 bases outside the gene matches. This CDR3 contains 16 residues. The CDR3 DNA sequence: TGCGCCAGCAGCCAAGACCCTAGCGGGAGCGGAAATGAGCAGTTCTTC. Translation: CASSQDPSGSGNEQFF.